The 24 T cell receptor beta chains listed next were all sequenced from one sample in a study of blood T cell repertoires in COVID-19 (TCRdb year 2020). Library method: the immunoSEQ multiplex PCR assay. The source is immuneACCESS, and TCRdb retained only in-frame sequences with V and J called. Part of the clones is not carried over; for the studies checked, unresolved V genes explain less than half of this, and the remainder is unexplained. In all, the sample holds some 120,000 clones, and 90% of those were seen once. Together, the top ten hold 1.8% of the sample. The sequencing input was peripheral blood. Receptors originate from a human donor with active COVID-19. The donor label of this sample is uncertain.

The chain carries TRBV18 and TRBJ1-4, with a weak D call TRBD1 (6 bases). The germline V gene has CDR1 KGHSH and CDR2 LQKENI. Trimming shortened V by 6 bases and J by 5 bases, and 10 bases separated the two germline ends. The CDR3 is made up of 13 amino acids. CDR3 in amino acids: CASSQGLNEKLFF. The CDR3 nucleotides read TGTGCCAGCTCTCAGGGGTTGAATGAAAAACTGTTTTTT. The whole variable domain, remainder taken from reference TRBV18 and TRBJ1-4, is NAGVMQNPRHLVRRRGQEARLRCSPMKGHSHVYWYRQLPEEGLKFMVYLQKENIIDESGMPKERFSAEFPKEGPSILRIQQVVRGDSAAYFCASSQGLNEKLFFGSGTQLSVL.

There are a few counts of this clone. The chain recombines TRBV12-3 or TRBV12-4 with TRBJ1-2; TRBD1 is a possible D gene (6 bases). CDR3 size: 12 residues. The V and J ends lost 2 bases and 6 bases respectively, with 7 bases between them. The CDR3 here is CASSLRGNGYTF. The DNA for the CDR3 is TGTGCCAGCAGTTTAAGGGGGAATGGCTACACCTTC.

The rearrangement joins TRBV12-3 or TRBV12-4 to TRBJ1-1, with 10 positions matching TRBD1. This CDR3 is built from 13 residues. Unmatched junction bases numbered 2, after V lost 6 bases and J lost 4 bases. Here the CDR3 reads CASSRDRGTEAFF. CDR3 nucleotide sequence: TGTGCCAGCAGCAGGGACAGGGGCACTGAAGCTTTCTTT.

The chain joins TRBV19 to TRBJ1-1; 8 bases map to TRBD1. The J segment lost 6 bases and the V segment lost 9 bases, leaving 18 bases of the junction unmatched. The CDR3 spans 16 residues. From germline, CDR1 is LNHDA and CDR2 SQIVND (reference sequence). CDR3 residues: CASKKDRGAYPSEAFF. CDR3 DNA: TGTGCCAGCAAAAAAGACAGGGGAGCTTACCCCTCTGAAGCTTTCTTT.

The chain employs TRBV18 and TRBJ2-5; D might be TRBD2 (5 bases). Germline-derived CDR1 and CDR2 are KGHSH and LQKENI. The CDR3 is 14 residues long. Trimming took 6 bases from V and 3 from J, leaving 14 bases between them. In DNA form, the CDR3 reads TGTGCCAGCTCCAAGGATGGGCGGGAAGAGACCCAGTACTTC. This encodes CASSKDGREETQYF. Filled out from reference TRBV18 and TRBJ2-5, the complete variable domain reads NAGVMQNPRHLVRRRGQEARLRCSPMKGHSHVYWYRQLPEEGLKFMVYLQKENIIDESGMPKERFSAEFPKEGPSILRIQQVVRGDSAAYFCASSKDGREETQYFGPGTRLLVL.

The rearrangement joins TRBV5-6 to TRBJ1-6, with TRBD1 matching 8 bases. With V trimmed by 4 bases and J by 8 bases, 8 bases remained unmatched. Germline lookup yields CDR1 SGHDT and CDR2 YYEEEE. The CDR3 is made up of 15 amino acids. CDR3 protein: CASSRGTGSYSPLHF. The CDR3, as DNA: TGTGCCAGCAGCCGCGGGACAGGAAGTTATTCACCCCTCCACTTT.

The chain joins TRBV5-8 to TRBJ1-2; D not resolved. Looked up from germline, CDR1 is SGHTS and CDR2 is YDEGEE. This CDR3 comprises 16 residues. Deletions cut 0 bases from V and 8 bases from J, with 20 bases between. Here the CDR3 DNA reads TGTGCCAGCAGCTTGGTTTTTGAGGTTAATTTCTCCGGCTACACCTTC. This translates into CASSLVFEVNFSGYTF.

Here the CDR3 DNA reads TGCAGCGCCAAGGAGGTGCCGAACACCGGGGAGCTGTTTTTT. Protein: CSAKEVPNTGELFF. The chain uses TRBV29-1 and TRBJ2-2; possible D gene TRBD2, 5 bases. This CDR3 spans 14 amino acids. Between the trimmed V and J ends, which lost 7 bases and 0 bases, there was a span of 12 bases. Per germline, CDR1 SQVTM and CDR2 ANQGSEA.

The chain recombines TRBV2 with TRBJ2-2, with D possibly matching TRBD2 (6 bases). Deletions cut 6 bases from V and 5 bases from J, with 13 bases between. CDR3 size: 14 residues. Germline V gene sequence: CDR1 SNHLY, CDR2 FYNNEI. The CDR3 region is CASRPGLATGELFF. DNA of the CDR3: TGTGCCAGCAGGCCCGGGCTAGCGACCGGGGAGCTGTTTTTT.

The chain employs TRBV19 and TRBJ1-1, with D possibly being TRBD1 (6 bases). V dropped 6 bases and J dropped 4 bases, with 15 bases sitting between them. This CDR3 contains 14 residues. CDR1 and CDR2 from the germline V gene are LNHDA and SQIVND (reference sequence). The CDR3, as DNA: TGTGCCAGTAGACCCACAGGGACCCTCACTGAAGCTTTCTTT. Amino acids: CASRPTGTLTEAFF.

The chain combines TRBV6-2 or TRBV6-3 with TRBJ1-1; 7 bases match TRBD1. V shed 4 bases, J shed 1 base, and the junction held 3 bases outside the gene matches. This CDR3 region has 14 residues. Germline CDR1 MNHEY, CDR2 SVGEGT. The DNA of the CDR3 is TGTGCCAGCAGTTGGACAGGCGCGAACACTGAAGCTTTCTTT. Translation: CASSWTGANTEAFF.

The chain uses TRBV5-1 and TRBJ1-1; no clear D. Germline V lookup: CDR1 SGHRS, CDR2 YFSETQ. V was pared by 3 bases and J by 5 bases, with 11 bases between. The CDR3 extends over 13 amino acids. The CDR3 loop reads CASSSIPGTEAFF. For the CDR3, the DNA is TGCGCCAGCAGCTCCATCCCGGGGACTGAAGCTTTCTTT.

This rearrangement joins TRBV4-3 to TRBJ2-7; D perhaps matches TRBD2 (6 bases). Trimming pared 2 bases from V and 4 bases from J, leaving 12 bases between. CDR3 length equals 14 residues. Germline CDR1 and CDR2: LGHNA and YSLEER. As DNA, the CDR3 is TGCGCCAGCAGCCAATCTACCCGGGGGTACGAGCAGTACTTC. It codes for CASSQSTRGYEQYF.

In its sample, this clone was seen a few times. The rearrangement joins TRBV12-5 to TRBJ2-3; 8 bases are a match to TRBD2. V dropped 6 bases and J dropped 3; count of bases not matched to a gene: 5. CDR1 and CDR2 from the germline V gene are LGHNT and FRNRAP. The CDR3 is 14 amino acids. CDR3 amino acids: CASGPGGATDTQYF. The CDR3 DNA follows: TGTGCTAGTGGCCCGGGGGGGGCGACAGATACGCAGTATTTT.

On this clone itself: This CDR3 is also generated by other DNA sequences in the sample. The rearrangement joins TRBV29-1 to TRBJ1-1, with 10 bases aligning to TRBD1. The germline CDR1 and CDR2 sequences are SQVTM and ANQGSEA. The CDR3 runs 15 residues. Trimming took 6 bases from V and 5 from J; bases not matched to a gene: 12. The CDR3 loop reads CSVASGTGAGTEAFF. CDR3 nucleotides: TGCAGCGTCGCGTCCGGGACAGGGGCGGGAACTGAAGCTTTCTTT.

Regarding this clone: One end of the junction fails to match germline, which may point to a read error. CDR3 DNA sequence: TGCGTCAGCAGCCCGGACACACCGTACGAGCAGTACTTC. Its protein product is CVSSPDTPYEQYF. V and J are TRBV5-1 and TRBJ2-7; D is perhaps TRBD1 (5 bases). This CDR3 contains 13 residues. The germline CDR1 and CDR2 sequences are SGHRS and YFSETQ.

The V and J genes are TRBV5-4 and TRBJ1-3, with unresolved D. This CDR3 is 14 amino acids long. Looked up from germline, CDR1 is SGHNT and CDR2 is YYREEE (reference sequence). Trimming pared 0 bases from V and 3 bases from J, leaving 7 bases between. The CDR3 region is CASSLGSLGNTIYF. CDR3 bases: TGTGCCAGCAGCTTGGGGAGTCTTGGAAACACCATATATTTT. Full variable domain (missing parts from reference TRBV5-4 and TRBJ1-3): ETGVTQSPTHLIKTRGQQVTLRCSSQSGHNTVSWYQQALGQGPQFIFQYYREEENGRGNFPPRFSGLQFPNYSSELNVNALELDDSALYLCASSLGSLGNTIYFGEGSWLTVV.

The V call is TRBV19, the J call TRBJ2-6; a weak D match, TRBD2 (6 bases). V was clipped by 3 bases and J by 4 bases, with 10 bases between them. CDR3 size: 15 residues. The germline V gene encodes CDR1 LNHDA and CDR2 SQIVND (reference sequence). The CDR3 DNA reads TGTGCCAGTAGTATTGGAGGGCGAGGGGCCAACGTCCTGACTTTC. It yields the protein CASSIGGRGANVLTF.

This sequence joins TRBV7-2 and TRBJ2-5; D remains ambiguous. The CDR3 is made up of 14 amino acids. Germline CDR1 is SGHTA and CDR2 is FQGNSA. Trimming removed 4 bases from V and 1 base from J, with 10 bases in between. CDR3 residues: CASSSGQVQETQYF. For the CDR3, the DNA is TGTGCCAGCAGCTCTGGGCAGGTCCAAGAGACCCAGTACTTC.

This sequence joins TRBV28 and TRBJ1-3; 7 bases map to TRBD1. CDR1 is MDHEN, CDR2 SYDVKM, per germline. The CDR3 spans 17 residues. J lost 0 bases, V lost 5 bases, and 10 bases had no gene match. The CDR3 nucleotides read TGTGCCAGCAGTCCCCTGGACAGGATGAGCTCTGGAAACACCATATATTTT. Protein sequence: CASSPLDRMSSGNTIYF.

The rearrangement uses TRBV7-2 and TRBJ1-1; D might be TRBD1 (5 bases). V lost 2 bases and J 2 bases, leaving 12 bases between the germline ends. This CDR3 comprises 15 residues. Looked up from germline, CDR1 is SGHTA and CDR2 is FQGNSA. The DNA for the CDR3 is TGTGCCAGCAGCTTATCGGGAGGGGTCAACACTGAAGCTTTCTTT. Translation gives CASSLSGGVNTEAFF.

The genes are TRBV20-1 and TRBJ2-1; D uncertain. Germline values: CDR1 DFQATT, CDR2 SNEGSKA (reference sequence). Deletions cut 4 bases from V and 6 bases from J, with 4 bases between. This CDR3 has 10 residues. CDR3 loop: CSATVNEQFF. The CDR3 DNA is TGCAGTGCTACAGTCAATGAGCAGTTCTTC.

CDR3 DNA: TGTGCCTGGGGACACTCCGAAAAACTGTTTTTT. Protein product: CAWGHSEKLFF. The V call is TRBV30, the J call TRBJ1-4; perhaps TRBD1 as D (5 bases). This CDR3 is built from 11 residues. V lost 5 bases and J 8 bases, leaving 9 bases between the germline ends. Germline V gene lookup returns CDR1 GTSNPN and CDR2 SVGIG (reference sequence). Filled out from reference TRBV30 and TRBJ1-4, the complete variable domain reads SQTIHQWPATLVQPVGSPLSLECTVEGTSNPNLYWYRQAAGRGLQLLFYSVGIGQISSEVPQNLSASRPQDRQFILSSKKLLLSDSGFYLCAWGHSEKLFFGSGTQLSVL.

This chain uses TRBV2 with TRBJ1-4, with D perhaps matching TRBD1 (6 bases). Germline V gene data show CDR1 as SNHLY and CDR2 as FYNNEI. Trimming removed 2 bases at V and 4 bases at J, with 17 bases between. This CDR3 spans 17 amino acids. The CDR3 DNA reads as TGTGCCAGCAGTGAATTGTCGCCCGGACAGCTTAATGAAAAACTGTTTTTT. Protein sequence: CASSELSPGQLNEKLFF. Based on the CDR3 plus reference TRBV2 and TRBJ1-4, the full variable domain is EPEVTQTPSHQVTQMGQEVILRCVPISNHLYFYWYRQILGQKVEFLVSFYNNEISEKSEIFDDQFSVERPDGSNFTLKIRSTKLEDSAMYFCASSELSPGQLNEKLFFGSGTQLSVL.